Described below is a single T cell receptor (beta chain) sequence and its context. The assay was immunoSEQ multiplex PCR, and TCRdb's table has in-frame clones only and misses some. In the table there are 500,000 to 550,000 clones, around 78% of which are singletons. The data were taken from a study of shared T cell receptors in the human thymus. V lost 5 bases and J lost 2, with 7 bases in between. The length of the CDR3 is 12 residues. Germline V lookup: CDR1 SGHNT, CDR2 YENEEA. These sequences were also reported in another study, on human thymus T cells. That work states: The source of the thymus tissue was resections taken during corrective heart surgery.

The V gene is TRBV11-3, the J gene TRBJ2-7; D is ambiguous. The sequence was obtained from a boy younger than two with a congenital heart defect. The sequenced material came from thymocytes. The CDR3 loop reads CASSHNPYEQYF. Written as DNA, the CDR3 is TGTGCCAGCAGCCACAACCCCTACGAGCAGTACTTC. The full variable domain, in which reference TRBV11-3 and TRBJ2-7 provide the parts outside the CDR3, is EAGVVQSPRYKIIEKKQPVAFWCNPISGHNTLYWYLQNLGQGPELLIRYENEEAVDDSQLPKDRFSAERLKGVDSTLKIQPAELGDSAVYLCASSHNPYEQYFGPGTRLTVT.